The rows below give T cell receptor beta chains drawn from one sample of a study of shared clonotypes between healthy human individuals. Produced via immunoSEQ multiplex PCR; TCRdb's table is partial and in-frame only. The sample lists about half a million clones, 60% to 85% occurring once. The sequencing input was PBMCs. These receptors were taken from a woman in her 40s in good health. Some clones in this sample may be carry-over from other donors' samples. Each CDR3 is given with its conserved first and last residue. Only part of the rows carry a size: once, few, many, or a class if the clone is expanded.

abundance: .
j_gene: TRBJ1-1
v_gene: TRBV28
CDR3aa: CASSLRGIAFF

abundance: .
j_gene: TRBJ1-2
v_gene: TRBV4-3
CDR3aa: CASSQEGGYGYTF

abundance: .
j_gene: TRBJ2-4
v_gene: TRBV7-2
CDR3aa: CASRAGGAGNIQYF

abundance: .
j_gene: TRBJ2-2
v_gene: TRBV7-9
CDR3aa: CASSRSFGLAENTGELFF

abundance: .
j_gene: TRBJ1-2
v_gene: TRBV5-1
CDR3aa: CASSLGGTDNYGYTF

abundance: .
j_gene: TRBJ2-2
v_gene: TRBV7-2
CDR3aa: CASSLDTGELFF

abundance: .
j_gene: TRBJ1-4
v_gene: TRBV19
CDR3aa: CASSPPPGTGGGSEKLFF

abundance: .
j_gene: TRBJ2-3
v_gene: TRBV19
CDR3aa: CASSTDLAGVQGDTQYF

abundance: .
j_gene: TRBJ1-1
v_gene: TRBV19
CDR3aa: CASRPGQGDAFF

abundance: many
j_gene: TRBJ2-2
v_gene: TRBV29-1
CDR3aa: CSVEFGRSGTGELFF

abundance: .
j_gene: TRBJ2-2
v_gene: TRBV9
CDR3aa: CASSVGTSAGELFF

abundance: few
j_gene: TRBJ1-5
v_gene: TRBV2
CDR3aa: CASSVSSQPQHF

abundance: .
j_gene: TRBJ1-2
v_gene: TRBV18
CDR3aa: CASSRESGNGYTF

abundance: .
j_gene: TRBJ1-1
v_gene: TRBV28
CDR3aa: CASSSDTGKAFF

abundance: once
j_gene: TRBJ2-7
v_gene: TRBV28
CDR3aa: CASRKGLPYEQYF

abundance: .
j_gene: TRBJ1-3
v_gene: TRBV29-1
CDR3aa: CSVAQIGGNTIYF

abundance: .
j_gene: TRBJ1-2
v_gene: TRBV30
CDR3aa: CAWSPKGGGYTF

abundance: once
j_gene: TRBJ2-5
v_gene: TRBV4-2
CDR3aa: CASSPGQGDQETQYF

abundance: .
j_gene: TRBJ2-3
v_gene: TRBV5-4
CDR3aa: CASSLARTGGTDTQYF

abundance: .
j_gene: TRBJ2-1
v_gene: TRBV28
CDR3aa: CASGTPGLAGPSSYNEQFF

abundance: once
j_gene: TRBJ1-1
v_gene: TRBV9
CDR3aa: CASSRSGMNTEAFF

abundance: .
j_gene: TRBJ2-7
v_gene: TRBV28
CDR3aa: CASSSAGTGGNEQYF

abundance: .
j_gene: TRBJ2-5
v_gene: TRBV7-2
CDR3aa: CASSTPGQGGETQYF

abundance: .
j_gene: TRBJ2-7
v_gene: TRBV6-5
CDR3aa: CASSYGFGPNYEQYF

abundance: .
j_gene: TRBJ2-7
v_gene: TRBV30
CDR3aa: CAWSSGSPTYEQYF

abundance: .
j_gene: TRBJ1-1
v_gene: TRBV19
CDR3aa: CASSIEPNTEAFF

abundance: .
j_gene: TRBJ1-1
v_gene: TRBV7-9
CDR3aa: CASSFSRGSEAFF

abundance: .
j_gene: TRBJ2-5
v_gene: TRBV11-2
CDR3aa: CASSSSSWETQYF

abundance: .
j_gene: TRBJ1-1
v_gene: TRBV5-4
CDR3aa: CASSLRDRSWGEAFF

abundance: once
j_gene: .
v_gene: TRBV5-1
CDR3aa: CASSGWDFSYEQYF

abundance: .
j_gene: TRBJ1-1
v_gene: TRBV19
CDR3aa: CASSIGSNTEAFF

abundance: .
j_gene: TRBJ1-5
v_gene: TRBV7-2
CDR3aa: CASSLSRTGVQHF

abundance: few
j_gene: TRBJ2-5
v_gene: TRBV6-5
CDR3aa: CASSYSFRGQETQYF

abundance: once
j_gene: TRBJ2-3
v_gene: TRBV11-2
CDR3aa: CASSLVRLAGSTDTQYF

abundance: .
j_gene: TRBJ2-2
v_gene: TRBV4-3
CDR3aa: CASSQEKGPNTGELFF

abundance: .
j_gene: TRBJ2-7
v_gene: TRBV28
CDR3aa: CASSFATTLSYEQYF

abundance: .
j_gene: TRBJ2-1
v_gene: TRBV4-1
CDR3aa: CASSPDAYNEQFF

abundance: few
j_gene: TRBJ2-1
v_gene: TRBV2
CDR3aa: CASRGTGFNNEQFF

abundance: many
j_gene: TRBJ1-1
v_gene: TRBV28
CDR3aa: CASSSGQGARTEAFF

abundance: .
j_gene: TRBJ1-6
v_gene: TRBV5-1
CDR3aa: CASSSEGADNSPLHF

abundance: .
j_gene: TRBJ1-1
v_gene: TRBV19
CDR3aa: CASKGGPVDTEAFF

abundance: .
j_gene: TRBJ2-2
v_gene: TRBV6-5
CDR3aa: CASGGGNTGELFF

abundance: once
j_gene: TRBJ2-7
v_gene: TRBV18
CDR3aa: CASSPLGGSVAREQYF

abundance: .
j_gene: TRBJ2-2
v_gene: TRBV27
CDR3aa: CASSSGGAGELFF

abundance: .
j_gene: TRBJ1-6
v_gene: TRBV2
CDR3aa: CASREGRWVNSPLHF